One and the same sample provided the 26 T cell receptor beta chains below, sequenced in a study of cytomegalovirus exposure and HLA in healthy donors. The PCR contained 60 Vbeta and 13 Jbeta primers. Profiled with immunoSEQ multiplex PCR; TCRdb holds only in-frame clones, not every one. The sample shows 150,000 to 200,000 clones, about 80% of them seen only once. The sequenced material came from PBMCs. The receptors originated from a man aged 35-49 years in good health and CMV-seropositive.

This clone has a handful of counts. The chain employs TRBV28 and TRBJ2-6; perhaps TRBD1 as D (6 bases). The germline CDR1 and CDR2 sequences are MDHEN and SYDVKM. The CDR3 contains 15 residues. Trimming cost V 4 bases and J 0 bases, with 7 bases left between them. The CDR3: CASSSGDSGANVLTF. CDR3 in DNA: TGTGCCAGCAGTTCAGGGGACTCTGGGGCCAACGTCCTGACTTTC.

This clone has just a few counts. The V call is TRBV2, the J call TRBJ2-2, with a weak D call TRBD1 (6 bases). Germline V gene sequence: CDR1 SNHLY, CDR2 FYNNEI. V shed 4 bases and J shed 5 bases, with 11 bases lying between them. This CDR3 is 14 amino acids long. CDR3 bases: TGTGCCAGCAGTGCGAGAACAGGGACCGGGGAGCTGTTTTTT. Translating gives CASSARTGTGELFF.

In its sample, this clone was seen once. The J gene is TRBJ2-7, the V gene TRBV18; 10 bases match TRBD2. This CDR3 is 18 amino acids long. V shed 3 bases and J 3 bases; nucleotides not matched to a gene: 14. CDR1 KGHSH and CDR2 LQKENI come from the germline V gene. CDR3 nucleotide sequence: TGTGCCAGCTCACCTGGGACTAGCGTCAGCCAGTTCAGCTACGAGCAGTACTTC. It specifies CASSPGTSVSQFSYEQYF.

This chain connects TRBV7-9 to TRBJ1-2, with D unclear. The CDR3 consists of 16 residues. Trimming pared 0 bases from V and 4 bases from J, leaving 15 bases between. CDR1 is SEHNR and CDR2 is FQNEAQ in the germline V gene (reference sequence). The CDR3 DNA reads TGTGCCAGCAGCTTAGCCCGGCGGGAGGGTCTCTATGGCTACACCTTC. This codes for CASSLARREGLYGYTF.

The CDR3 DNA reads as TGTGCCAGCAGCCCCCCGGGGAACTACAATGAGCAGTTCTTC. Its protein is CASSPPGNYNEQFF. V and J are TRBV7-2 and TRBJ2-1, with a possible D match to TRBD2 (5 bases). CDR1 SGHTA and CDR2 FQGNSA come from the germline V gene. CDR3 length equals 14 residues. V lost 5 bases and J 3 bases, leaving 11 bases between the germline ends.

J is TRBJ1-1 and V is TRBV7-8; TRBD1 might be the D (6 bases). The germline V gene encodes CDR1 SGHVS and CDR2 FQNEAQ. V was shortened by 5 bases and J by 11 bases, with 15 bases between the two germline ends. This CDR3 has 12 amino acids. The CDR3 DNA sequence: TGTGCCAGCAGCGGATCAGGGGTCGGGGCTTTCTTT. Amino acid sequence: CASSGSGVGAFF. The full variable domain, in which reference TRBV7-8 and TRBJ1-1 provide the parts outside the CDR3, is GAGVSQSPRYKVAKRGQDVALRCDPISGHVSLFWYQQALGQGPEFLTYFQNEAQLDKSGLPSDRFFAERPEGSVSTLKIQRTQQEDSAVYLCASSGSGVGAFFGQGTRLTVV.

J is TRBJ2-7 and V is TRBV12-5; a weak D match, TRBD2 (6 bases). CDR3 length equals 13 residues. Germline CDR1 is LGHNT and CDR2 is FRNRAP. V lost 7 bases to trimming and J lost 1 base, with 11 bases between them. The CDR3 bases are TGTGCTAGTGAGGGCGGGGTGTCCTACGAGCAGTACTTC. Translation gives CASEGGVSYEQYF.

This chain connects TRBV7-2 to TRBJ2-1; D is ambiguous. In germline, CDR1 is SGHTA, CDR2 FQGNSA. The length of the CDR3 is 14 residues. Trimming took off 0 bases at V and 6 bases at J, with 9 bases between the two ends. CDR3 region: CASSLARLGNEQFF. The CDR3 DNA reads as TGTGCCAGCAGCTTAGCGAGACTTGGCAATGAGCAGTTCTTC.

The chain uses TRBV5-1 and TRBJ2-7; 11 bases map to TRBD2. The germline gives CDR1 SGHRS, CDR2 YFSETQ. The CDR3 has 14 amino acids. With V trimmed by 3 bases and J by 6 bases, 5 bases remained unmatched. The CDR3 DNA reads TGCGCCAGCAGCTCCCTAGCGGGAGGTGGCGAGCAGTACTTC. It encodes CASSSLAGGGEQYF.

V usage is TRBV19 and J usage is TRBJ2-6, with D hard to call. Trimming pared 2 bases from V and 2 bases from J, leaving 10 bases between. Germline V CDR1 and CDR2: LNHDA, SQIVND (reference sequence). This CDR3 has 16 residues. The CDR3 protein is CASSIRGIAGANVLTF. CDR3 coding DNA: TGTGCCAGTAGTATAAGAGGAATAGCTGGGGCCAACGTCCTGACTTTC.

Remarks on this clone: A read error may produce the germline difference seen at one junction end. The CDR3 sequence is CAVRDSRGTYEQYF. As DNA, the CDR3 is TGTGCCGTCAGAGACAGTAGGGGAACCTACGAGCAGTACTTC. The gene calls are TRBV10-3 and TRBJ2-7; TRBD1 might be the D (5 bases). The CDR3 runs 14 residues. Germline CDR1 is ENHRY and CDR2 is SYGVKD.

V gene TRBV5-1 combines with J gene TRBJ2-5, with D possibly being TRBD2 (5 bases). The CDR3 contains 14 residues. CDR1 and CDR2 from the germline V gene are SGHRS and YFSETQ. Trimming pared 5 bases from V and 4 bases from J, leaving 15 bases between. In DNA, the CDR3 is TGCGCCAGCAGATTTTACGGGGTCTCAGAGACCCAGTACTTC. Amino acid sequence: CASRFYGVSETQYF.

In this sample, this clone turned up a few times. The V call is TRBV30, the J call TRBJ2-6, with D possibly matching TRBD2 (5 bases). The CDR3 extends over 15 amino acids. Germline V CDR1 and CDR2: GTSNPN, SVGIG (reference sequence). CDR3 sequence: CASRRGGSGANVLTF. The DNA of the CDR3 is TGTGCATCCAGGCGTGGAGGCTCTGGGGCCAACGTCCTGACTTTC. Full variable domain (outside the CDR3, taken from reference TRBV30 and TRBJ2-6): SQTIHQWPATLVQPVGSPLSLECTVEGTSNPNLYWYRQAAGRGLQLLFYSVGIGQISSEVPQNLSASRPQDRQFILSSKKLLLSDSGFYLCASRRGGSGANVLTFGAGSRLTVL.

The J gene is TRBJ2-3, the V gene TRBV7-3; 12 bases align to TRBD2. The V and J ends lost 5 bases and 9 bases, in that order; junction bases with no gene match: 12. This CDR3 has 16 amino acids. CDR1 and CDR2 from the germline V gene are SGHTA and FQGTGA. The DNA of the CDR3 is TGTGCCAGCAGCGAGACTAGCGGGAGTCACAGGGGAACGCAGTATTTT. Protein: CASSETSGSHRGTQYF. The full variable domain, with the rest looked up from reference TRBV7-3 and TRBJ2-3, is GAGVSQTPSNKVTEKGKYVELRCDPISGHTALYWYRQSLGQGPEFLIYFQGTGAADDSGLPNDRFFAVRPEGSVSTLKIQRTERGDSAVYLCASSETSGSHRGTQYFGPGTRLTVL.

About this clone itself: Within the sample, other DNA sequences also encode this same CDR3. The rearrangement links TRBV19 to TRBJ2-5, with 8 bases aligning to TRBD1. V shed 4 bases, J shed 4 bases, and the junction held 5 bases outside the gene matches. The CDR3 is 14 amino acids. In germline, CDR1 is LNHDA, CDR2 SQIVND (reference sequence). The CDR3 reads CASSRQGARETQYF. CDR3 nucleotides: TGTGCCAGTAGTAGGCAGGGGGCGCGAGAGACCCAGTACTTC.

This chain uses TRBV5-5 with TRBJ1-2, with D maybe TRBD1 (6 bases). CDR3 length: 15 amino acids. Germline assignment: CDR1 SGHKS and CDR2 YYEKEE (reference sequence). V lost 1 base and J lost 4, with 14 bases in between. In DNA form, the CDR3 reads TGTGCCAGCAGCTTGACCACAGGGCTGCCCTATGGCTACACCTTC. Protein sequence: CASSLTTGLPYGYTF. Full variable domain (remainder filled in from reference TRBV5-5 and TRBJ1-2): DAGVTQSPTHLIKTRGQQVTLRCSPISGHKSVSWYQQVLGQGPQFIFQYYEKEERGRGNFPDRFSARQFPNYSSELNVNALLLGDSALYLCASSLTTGLPYGYTFGSGTRLTVV.

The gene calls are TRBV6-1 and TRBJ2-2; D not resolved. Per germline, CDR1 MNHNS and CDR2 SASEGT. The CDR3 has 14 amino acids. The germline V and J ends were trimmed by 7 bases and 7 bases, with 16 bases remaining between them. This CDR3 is CASTLRPPLGELFF. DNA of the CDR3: TGTGCCAGCACCCTGCGGCCGCCCCTCGGGGAGCTGTTTTTT.

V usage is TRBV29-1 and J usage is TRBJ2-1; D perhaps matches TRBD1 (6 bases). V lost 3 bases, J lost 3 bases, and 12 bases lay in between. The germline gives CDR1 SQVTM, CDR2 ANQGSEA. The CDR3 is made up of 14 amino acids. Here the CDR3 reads CSVEVGHNYNEQFF. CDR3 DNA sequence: TGCAGCGTTGAGGTGGGACACAACTACAATGAGCAGTTCTTC.

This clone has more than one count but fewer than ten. CDR3 coding DNA: TGTGCCAGTAGTATGGAGGGACAGGGGACCTATAACTATGGCTACACCTTC. It is translated as CASSMEGQGTYNYGYTF. The chain carries TRBV19 and TRBJ1-2, with 10 positions matching TRBD1. CDR1 and CDR2 (germline): LNHDA, SQIVND (reference sequence). V shed 3 bases, J shed 1 base, and the junction held 8 bases outside the gene matches. The CDR3 covers 17 residues.

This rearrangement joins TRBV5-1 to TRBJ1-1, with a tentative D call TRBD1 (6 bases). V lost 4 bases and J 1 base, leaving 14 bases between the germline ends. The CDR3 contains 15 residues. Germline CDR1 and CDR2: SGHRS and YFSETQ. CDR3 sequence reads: CASSPRQATNTEAFF. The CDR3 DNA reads TGCGCCAGCAGCCCAAGACAGGCGACGAACACTGAAGCTTTCTTT.

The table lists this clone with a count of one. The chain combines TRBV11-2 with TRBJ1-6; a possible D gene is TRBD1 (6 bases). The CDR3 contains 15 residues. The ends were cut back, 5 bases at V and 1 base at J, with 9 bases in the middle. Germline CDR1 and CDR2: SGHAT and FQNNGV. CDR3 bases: TGTGCCAGCAGCCCTCAGGGGTCCTATAATTCACCCCTCCACTTT. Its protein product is CASSPQGSYNSPLHF. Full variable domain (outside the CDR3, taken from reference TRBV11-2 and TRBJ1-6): EAGVAQSPRYKIIEKRQSVAFWCNPISGHATLYWYQQILGQGPKLLIQFQNNGVVDDSQLPKDRFSAERLKGVDSTLKIQPAKLEDSAVYLCASSPQGSYNSPLHFGNGTRLTVT.

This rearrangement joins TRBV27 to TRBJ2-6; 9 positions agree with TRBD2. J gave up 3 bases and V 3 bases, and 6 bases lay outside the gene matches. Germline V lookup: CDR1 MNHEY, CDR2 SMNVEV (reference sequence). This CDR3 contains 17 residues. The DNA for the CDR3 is TGTGCCAGCAGTTTGCTGGCGGGAGGGCATGGGGCCAACGTCCTGACTTTC. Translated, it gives CASSLLAGGHGANVLTF.

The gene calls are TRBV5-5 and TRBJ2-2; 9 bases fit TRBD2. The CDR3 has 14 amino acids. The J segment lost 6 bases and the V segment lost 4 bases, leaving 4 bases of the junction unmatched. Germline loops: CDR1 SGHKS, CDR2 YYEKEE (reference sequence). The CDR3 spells CASSHRTSAGELFF. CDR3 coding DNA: TGTGCCAGCAGCCACAGGACTAGCGCCGGGGAGCTGTTTTTT.

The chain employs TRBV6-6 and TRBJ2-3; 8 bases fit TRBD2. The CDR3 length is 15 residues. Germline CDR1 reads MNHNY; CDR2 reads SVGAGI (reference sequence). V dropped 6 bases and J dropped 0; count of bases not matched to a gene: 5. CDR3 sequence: CASRNIAGSTDTQYF. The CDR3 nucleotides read TGTGCCAGCAGAAACATAGCGGGAAGCACAGATACGCAGTATTTT.

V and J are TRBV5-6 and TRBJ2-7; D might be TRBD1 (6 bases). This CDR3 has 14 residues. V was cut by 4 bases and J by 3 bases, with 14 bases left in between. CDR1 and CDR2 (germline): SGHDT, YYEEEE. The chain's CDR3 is CASSIRGLGYEQYF. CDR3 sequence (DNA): TGTGCCAGCAGCATCAGGGGTTTAGGCTACGAGCAGTACTTC.

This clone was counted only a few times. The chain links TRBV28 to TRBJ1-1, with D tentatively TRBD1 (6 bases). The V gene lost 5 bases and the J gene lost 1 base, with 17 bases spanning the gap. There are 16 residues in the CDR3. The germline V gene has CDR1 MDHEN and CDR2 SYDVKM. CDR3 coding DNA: TGTGCCAGCAGTCCCTACCGAGCGGGACAGAACACTGAAGCTTTCTTT. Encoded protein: CASSPYRAGQNTEAFF.